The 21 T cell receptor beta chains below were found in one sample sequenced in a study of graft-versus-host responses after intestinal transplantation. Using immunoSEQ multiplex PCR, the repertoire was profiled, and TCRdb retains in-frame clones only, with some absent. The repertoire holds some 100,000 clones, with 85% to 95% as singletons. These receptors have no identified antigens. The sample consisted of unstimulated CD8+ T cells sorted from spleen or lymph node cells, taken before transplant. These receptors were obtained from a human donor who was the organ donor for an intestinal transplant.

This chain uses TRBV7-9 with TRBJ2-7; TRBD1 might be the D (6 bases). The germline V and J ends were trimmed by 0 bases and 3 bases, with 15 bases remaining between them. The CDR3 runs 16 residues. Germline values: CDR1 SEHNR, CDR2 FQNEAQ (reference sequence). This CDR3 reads CASSLAPQGLFYEQYF. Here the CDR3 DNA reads TGTGCCAGCAGCTTAGCGCCGCAGGGGTTGTTCTACGAGCAGTACTTC. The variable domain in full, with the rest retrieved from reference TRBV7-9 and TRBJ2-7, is DTGVSQNPRHKITKRGQNVTFRCDPISEHNRLYWYRQTLGQGPEFLTYFQNEAQLEKSRLLSDRFSAERPKGSFSTLEIQRTEQGDSAMYLCASSLAPQGLFYEQYFGPGTRLTVT.

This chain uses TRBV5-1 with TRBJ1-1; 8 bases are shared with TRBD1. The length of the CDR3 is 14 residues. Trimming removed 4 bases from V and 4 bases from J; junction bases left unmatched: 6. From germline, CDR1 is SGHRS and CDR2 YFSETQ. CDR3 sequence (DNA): TGCGCCAGCAGCGGAACAGGGGGTGTCACTGAAGCTTTCTTT. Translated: CASSGTGGVTEAFF.

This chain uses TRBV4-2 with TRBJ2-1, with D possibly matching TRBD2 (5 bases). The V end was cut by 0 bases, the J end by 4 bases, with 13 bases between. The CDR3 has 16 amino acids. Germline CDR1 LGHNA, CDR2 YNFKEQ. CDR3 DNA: TGTGCCAGCAGCCAAGATGGAGGAAACCTTTACAATGAGCAGTTCTTC. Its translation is CASSQDGGNLYNEQFF.

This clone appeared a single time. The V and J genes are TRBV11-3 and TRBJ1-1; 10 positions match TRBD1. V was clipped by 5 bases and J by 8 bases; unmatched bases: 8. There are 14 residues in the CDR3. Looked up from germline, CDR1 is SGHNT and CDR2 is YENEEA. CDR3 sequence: CASSARDRGFEAFF. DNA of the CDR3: TGTGCCAGCAGCGCCAGGGACAGGGGATTCGAAGCTTTCTTT.

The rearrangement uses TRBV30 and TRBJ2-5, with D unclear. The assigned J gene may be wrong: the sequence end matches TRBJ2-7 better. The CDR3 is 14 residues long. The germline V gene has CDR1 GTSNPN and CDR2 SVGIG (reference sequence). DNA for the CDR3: TGTGCCTGGAGTGGAGCCGCCACCCTCTACGAGCAGTACTTC. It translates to CAWSGAATLYEQYF.

CDR3 sequence reads: CASNRGQGWAGELFF. The DNA for the CDR3 is TGTGCCAGCAATCGGGGACAGGGTTGGGCCGGGGAGCTGTTTTTT. V and J are TRBV28 and TRBJ2-2; TRBD1 agrees at 9 bases. This CDR3 region has 15 residues. V gave up 7 bases and J gave up 6 bases; unmatched junction bases: 9. Germline-derived CDR1 and CDR2 are MDHEN and SYDVKM. The full variable domain, rest sourced from reference TRBV28 and TRBJ2-2, is DVKVTQSSRYLVKRTGEKVFLECVQDMDHENMFWYRQDPGLGLRLIYFSYDVKMKEKGDIPEGYSVSREKKERFSLILESASTNQTSMYLCASNRGQGWAGELFFGEGSRLTVL.

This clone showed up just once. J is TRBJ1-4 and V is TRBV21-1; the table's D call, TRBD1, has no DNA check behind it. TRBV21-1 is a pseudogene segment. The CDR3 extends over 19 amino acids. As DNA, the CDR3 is TGTGCCAGCAGCAAAGTGGGGGACAGGGGATCTCCTACTAATGAAAAACTGTTTTTT. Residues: CASSKVGDRGSPTNEKLFF.

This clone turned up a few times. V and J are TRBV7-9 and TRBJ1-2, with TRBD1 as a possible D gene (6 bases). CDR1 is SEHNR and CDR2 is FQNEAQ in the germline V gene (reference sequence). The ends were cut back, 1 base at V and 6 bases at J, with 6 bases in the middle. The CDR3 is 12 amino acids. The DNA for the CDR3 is TGTGCCAGCAGCTTAGGGACAGATGGCTACACCTTC. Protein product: CASSLGTDGYTF.

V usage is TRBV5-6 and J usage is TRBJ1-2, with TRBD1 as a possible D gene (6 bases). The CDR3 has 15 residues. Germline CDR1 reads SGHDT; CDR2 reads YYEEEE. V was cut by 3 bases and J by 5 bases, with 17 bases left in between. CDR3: CASSYATAGAYGYTF. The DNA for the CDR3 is TGTGCCAGCAGCTACGCTACGGCGGGGGCATATGGCTACACCTTC. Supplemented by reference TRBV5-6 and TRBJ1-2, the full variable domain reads DAGVTQSPTHLIKTRGQQVTLRCSPKSGHDTVSWYQQALGQGPQFIFQYYEEEERQRGNFPDRFSGHQFPNYSSELNVNALLLGDSALYLCASSYATAGAYGYTFGSGTRLTVV.

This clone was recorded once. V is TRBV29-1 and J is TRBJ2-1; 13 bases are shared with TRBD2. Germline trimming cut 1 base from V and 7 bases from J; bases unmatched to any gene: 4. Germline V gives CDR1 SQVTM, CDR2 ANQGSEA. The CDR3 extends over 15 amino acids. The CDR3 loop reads CSVEGLLAGGNEQFF. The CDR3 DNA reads TGCAGCGTTGAAGGGTTACTAGCGGGAGGGAATGAGCAGTTCTTC.

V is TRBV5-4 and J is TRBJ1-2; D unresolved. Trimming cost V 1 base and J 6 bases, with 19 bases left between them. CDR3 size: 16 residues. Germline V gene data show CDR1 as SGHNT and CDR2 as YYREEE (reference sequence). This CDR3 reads CASSLRVGILRDGYTF. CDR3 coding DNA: TGTGCCAGCAGCTTGCGTGTAGGGATCCTGCGGGATGGCTACACCTTC.

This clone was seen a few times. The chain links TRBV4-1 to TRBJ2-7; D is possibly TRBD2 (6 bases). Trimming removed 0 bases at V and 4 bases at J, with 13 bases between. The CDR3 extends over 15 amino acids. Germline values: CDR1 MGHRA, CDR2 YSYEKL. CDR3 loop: CASSQEGGLSYEQYF. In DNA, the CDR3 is TGCGCCAGCAGCCAAGAGGGGGGACTCTCATACGAGCAGTACTTC.

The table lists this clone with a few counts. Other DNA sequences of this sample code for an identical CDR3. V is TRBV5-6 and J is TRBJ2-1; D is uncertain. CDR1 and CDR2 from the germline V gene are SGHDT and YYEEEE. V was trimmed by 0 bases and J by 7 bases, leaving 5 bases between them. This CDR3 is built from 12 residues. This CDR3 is CASSLAGNEQFF. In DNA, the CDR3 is TGTGCCAGCAGCTTGGCCGGGAATGAGCAGTTCTTC.

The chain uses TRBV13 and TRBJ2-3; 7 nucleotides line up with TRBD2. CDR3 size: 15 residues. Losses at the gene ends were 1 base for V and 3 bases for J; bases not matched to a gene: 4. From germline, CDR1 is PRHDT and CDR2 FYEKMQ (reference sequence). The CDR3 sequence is CASSLDLAATDTQYF. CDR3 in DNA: TGTGCCAGCAGCTTAGATCTAGCGGCTACAGATACGCAGTATTTT.

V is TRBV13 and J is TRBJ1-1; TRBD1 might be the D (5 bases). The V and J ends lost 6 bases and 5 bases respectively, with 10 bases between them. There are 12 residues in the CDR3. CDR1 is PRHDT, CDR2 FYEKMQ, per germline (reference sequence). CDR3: CASSARGTEAFF. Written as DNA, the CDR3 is TGTGCCAGCAGTGCTCGGGGGACTGAAGCTTTCTTT.

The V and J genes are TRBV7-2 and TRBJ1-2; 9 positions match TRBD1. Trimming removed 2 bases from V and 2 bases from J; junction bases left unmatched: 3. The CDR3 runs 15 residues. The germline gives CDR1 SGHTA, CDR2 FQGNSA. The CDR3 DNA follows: TGTGCCAGCAGCTTACCAACAGGGGGCAACTATGGCTACACCTTC. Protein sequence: CASSLPTGGNYGYTF.

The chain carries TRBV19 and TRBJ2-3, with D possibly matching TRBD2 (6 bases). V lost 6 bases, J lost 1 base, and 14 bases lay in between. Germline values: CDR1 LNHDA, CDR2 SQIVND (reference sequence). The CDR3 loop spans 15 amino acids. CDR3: CASRARDSGTDTQYF. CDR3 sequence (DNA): TGTGCCAGTAGGGCCCGGGACTCGGGCACAGATACGCAGTATTTT.

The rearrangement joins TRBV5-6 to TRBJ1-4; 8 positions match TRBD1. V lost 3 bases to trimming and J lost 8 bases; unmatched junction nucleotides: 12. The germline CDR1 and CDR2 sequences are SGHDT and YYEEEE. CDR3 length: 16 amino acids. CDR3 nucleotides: TGTGCCAGCAGCTCCCTATCGACAGGGGCAGGAGAAAAACTGTTTTTT. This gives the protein CASSSLSTGAGEKLFF.

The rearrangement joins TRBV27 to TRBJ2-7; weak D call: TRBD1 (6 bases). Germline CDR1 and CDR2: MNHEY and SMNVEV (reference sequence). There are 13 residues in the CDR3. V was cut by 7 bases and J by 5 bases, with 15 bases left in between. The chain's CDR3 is CASTGVASHEQYF. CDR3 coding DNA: TGTGCCAGCACAGGGGTGGCGTCCCACGAGCAGTACTTC.

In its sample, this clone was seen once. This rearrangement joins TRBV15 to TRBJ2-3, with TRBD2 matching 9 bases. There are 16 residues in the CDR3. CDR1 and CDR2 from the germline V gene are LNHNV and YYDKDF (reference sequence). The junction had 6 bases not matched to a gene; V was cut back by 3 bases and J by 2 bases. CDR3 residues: CATSRDAGGPTDTQYF. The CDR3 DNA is TGTGCCACCAGCAGGGACGCGGGAGGGCCCACAGATACGCAGTATTTT.

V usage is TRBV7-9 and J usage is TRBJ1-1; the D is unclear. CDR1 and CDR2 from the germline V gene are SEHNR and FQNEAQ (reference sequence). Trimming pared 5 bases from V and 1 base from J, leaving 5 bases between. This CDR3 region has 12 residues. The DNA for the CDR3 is TGTGCCAGCAGCGCGGGGAACACTGAAGCTTTCTTT. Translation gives CASSAGNTEAFF.